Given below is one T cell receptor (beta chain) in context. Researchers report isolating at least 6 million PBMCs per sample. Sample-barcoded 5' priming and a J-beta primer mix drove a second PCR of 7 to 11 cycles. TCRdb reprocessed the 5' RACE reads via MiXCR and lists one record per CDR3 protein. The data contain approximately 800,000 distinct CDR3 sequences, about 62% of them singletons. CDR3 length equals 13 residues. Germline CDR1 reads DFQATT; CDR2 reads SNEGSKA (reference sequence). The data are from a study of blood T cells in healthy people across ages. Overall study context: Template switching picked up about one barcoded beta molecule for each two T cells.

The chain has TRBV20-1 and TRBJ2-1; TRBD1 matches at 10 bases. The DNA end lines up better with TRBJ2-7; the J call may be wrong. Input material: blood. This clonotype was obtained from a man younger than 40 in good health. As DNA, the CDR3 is TGCAGTGCTTGTAGACAGGGGGCCTTGGAGCAGTACTTC. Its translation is CSACRQGALEQYF.